The 10 T cell receptor beta chains below were found in one sample sequenced in a study of T cell repertoires in cytomegalovirus infection. From the reads, TCRdb called clonotypes with MiXCR, one entry per CDR3 protein. The table includes about 300,000 distinct CDR3 sequences, around 9.6% detected once. Specimen: PBMCs. These receptors all stem from a human donor in good health (CMV status not recorded). Some clones in this sample may be carry-over from other donors' samples.

The chain couples TRBV6-6 to TRBJ2-2, with 9 bases lining up with TRBD1. J lost 7 bases, V lost 6 bases, and 9 bases had no gene match. Germline values: CDR1 MNHNY, CDR2 SVGAGI (reference sequence). The CDR3 runs to 15 residues. This CDR3 is CASSRTQGAGGELFF. CDR3 coding DNA: TGTGCCAGCAGCCGAACACAGGGGGCGGGCGGGGAGCTGTTTTTT.

This clonotype was picked up a small number of times. Here the CDR3 DNA reads TGTGCCAGCAGCCAAGGCCCAGGGAATCAGCCCCAGCATTTT. It translates to CASSQGPGNQPQHF. The V and J genes are TRBV14 and TRBJ1-5; D is perhaps TRBD1 (5 bases). The germline V gene has CDR1 SGHDN and CDR2 FVKESK. The length of the CDR3 is 14 residues. The ends were cut back, 1 base at V and 4 bases at J, with 8 bases in the middle.

This clonotype was observed at least ten times. In nucleotides, the CDR3 is TGCAGCGTTGCAGACAGGGACGAAGGCGGCTACACCTTC. Its protein product is CSVADRDEGGYTF. The rearrangement uses TRBV29-1 and TRBJ1-2, with 7 bases fitting TRBD1. Germline V gene lookup returns CDR1 SQVTM and CDR2 ANQGSEA. This CDR3 region has 13 residues. V dropped 4 bases and J dropped 8; count of bases not matched to a gene: 10.

The chain couples TRBV5-1 to TRBJ2-2; D is ambiguous. The CDR3 extends over 16 amino acids. Germline CDR1 reads SGHRS; CDR2 reads YFSETQ. Trimming cost V 0 bases and J 5 bases, with 14 bases left between them. In DNA, the CDR3 is TGCGCCAGCAGCTTGGCCCGGGTCCTGGAAACCGGGGAGCTGTTTTTT. Its translation is CASSLARVLETGELFF. Full variable domain (missing parts from reference TRBV5-1 and TRBJ2-2): KAGVTQTPRYLIKTRGQQVTLSCSPISGHRSVSWYQQTPGQGLQFLFEYFSETQRNKGNFPGRFSGRQFSNSRSEMNVSTLELGDSALYLCASSLARVLETGELFFGEGSRLTVL.

With respect to this clonotype: This may be a read error: a much more frequent sequence differs by one nucleotide. V and J are TRBV2 and TRBJ2-3; perhaps TRBD1 as D (6 bases). CDR3 length: 12 amino acids. Per germline, CDR1 SNHLY and CDR2 FYNNEI. Trimming stripped 2 bases from V and 10 bases from J, with 10 bases between. CDR3 residues: CASSERHRAQYF. CDR3 sequence (DNA): TGTGCCAGCAGTGAAAGGCACAGGGCGCAGTATTTT.

This clonotype occurred many times. This chain uses TRBV27 with TRBJ2-3, with 11 bases aligning to TRBD1. The CDR3 has 15 residues. Germline V gene data show CDR1 as MNHEY and CDR2 as SMNVEV (reference sequence). After removal of 6 bases from V and 3 bases from J, the junction contained 5 bases not matched to a gene. The DNA for the CDR3 is TGTGCCAGCAGAGGGACAGGGGGGGGGACAGATACGCAGTATTTT. Residues: CASRGTGGGTDTQYF.

This clonotype is termed medium-sized. The J gene is TRBJ2-5, the V gene TRBV6-2 or TRBV6-3; 8 bases match TRBD2. CDR1 and CDR2 (germline): MNHEY, SVGEGT. The CDR3 length is 14 residues. Trimming cost V 5 bases and J 4 bases; bases outside gene matches: 6. The CDR3 coding sequence is TGTGCCAGCAGTCAACCGGGACTAGGAGAGACCCAGTACTTC. Translating it yields CASSQPGLGETQYF.

This sequence joins TRBV10-3 and TRBJ2-5; TRBD1 matches 7 bases. The CDR3 is made up of 13 amino acids. Per germline, CDR1 ENHRY and CDR2 SYGVKD. V trimming: 5 bases; J trimming: 1 base; junction bases outside the gene matches: 1. CDR3 nucleotide sequence: TGTGCCATCAGTTGGGACAGCCAAGAGACCCAGTACTTC. Translating gives CAISWDSQETQYF.

This clonotype was seen ten or more times. This chain uses TRBV5-5 with TRBJ2-2; no clear D. CDR3 length: 14 residues. V lost 0 bases to trimming and J lost 4 bases, with 7 bases between them. Germline loops: CDR1 SGHKS, CDR2 YYEKEE (reference sequence). CDR3 in amino acids: CASSLVKSTGELFF. The CDR3 DNA follows: TGTGCCAGCAGCTTGGTCAAAAGCACCGGGGAGCTGTTTTTT.

This clonotype occurred many times. Since a much larger clone is just one base distant, this may be a read error. The chain uses TRBV5-6 and TRBJ1-1; D gene ambiguous. The CDR3 is 14 amino acids. V lost 3 bases and J 1 base, leaving 10 bases between the germline ends. Germline CDR1 is SGHDT and CDR2 is YYEEEE. CDR3 loop: CASSSGRPNTEAFF. For the CDR3, the DNA is TGTGCCAGCAGCTCCGGACGGCCGAACACTGAAGCTTTCTTT.